This T cell receptor (beta chain) was obtained from a study of OX40 agonist ivuxolimab in advanced cancers. About the full investigation: Ivuxolimab was an agonistic, fully human IgG2 monoclonal antibody directed against OX40 (CD134), a costimulatory receptor. Intravenous ivuxolimab was administered to patients every 2 weeks at six dose levels: 0.01, 0.1, 0.3, 1.5, 3 and 10 mg/kg. Of the 50 to 55 dose-escalation patients, hepatocellular carcinoma was present in approximately 20, melanoma in about 15, renal cell carcinoma in 9 and head and neck cancer in 9. The dose-escalation cohort was roughly 87% male with a mean age of roughly 60 years, ranging from roughly 20 to 80. Prior anti-PD-1, anti-PD-L1 or anti-CTLA-4 therapy was permitted, and checkpoint inhibitors had been received by more than 35% of dose-escalation patients. Partial responses occurred in three dose-escalation patients, of whom one had hepatocellular carcinoma and two had cutaneous melanoma. Peripheral TCRbeta sequencing was intended to test whether TCR sequence diversity was altered and clonal T-cell expansion was caused by ivuxolimab. The paper describes the monotherapy dose-escalation part (N of about 52 patients) of the phase I trial of ivuxolimab. General findings and caveats noted by the study authors: After ivuxolimab, more expanded clones were found on average in CD8+ T cells than in CD4+ T cells. Partial responders in the 0.1-3.0 mg/kg groups had among the lowest normalized peripheral clonal expansion, especially among CD8+ T cells. The antigen specificity of the clonally expanded peripheral T cells was not determined. Clonal expansion of both CD4+ and CD8+ blood T cells was observed from baseline to week 6 at doses 0.1 to 3.0 mg/kg. Low levels of normalized T-cell clonal expansion were also shown by some nonresponding patients.

For sequencing of the TCRbeta CDR3 region, genomic DNA was extracted from the sorted cells. TCRbeta CDR3 regions were sequenced using the immunoSEQ Assay. Entries here come from immuneACCESS through TCRdb and include only in-frame sequences with V and J called. Some clones fail to appear in such tables; in the studies checked, an unresolved V gene covers under half of the shortfall, and the cause of the remainder is unknown. Present in this sample are approximately 69,000 clones, around 80% of which were seen just once. The biggest ten clones account for about 2.1% of the sample. The CDR3 numbers 16 residues from cysteine through phenylalanine. Only the CDR3 DNA is retained, 48 bases long and in frame from the first base. Reading the germline V gene gives CDR1 SGHRS and CDR2 YFSETQ. V was cut back by 4 bases and J by 0 bases, leaving a gap of 13 bases between them. As to this clone: Its antigen is still unknown. No qualities accompany the bases; no much larger clone lies one base away.

The trial excluded patients who had a history of autoimmune disease or were on systemic immunosuppression. Peripheral blood for TCR sequencing was drawn from every dose cohort at baseline, at cycle 4 day 1 and at cycle 7 day 1. Samples came from an open-label, multicenter, first-in-human phase I dose-escalation trial of ivuxolimab. Adults with locally advanced or metastatic head and neck squamous cell, hepatocellular, melanoma or renal cell carcinoma were enrolled in the trial. Before TCR sequencing, CD4+ T cells and CD8+ T cells from peripheral blood were sorted into separate populations. The sample in question was CD4+ or CD8+ T cells sorted from blood, obtained in a trial of the OX40 agonist ivuxolimab. The V and J segments used are TRBV5-1 and TRBJ1-4, with an unclear D gene assignment. This TCR was recovered from an adult with an advanced solid tumor such as melanoma, head and neck, liver or kidney cancer. This receptor has the CDR3 CASSQAQIATNEKLFF. In nucleotide form, the sequence is TGCGCCAGCAGCCAGGCACAAATCGCAACTAATGAAAAACTGTTTTTT.